These T cell receptor beta chains were read from a single sample in a study of cytomegalovirus exposure and HLA in healthy donors. Generated by immunoSEQ multiplex PCR, the TCRdb table keeps only in-frame clones and is missing some. Among 97,000 or so clones, approximately 64% were seen once, and the ten largest hold 4.8%. Material for sequencing was PBMCs. These receptors originate from a human donor in good health. CDR3s include the opening cysteine and the closing phenylalanine or tryptophan. The order of the fields is clone size, CDR3 length, V gene, J gene, D gene, CDR3 protein, CDR3 DNA. The D gene is left open where the match is weak. Rows give clone size only sometimes, using once, few, many, or a class for an expanded clone.

>NA|17|TRBV7-6|TRBJ1-3|NA
CASSFLTTASPGNTIYF
TGTGCCAGCAGCTTTCTGACGACAGCCTCCCCTGGAAACACCATATATTTT
>NA|14|TRBV15|TRBJ1-3|NA
CATSPFGSGNTIYF
TGTGCCACCAGCCCATTCGGGTCTGGAAACACCATATATTTT
>NA|16|TRBV7-6|TRBJ2-3|TRBD2
CASSLFTSVSTDTQYF
TGTGCCAGCAGCTTATTCACTAGCGTTAGCACAGATACGCAGTATTTT
>NA|13|TRBV29-1|TRBJ1-4|NA
CSVEFRVGEKLFF
TGCAGCGTTGAGTTCAGGGTGGGCGAAAAACTGTTTTTT
>NA|14|TRBV5-1|TRBJ1-1|TRBD1
CASSPAGQHTEAFF
TGCGCCAGCAGCCCCGCGGGACAGCACACTGAAGCTTTCTTT
>NA|13|TRBV2|TRBJ1-2|TRBD1
CASRGTGFYGYTF
TGTGCCAGCAGGGGGACAGGGTTCTATGGCTACACCTTC
>few|16|TRBV4-1|TRBJ2-1|TRBD2
CASRQLLAETYNEQFF
TGCGCCAGCAGACAGCTGCTAGCGGAGACCTACAATGAGCAGTTCTTC
>NA|14|TRBV27|TRBJ2-7|TRBD1
CASSLAAGQGKQYF
TGTGCCAGCAGTTTAGCCGCCGGACAGGGCAAGCAGTACTTC
>NA|14|TRBV6-1|TRBJ1-2|NA
CASSEVVQFYGYTF
TGTGCCAGCAGTGAAGTTGTACAGTTCTATGGCTACACCTTC
>few|13|TRBV6-4|TRBJ2-3|NA
CASSDADTDTQYF
TGTGCCAGCAGTGACGCGGACACAGATACGCAGTATTTT
>few|16|TRBV7-9|TRBJ2-2|TRBD1
CASSSTGQGYTGELFF
TGTGCCAGCAGCTCGACGGGACAGGGGTACACCGGGGAGCTGTTTTTT
>NA|15|TRBV7-9|TRBJ2-7|NA
CASSLLALGASEQYF
TGTGCCAGCAGCTTACTAGCCTTGGGGGCCTCCGAGCAGTACTTC
>NA|16|TRBV11-2|TRBJ2-2|TRBD2
CASSLSSGVRTGELFF
TGTGCCAGCAGCTTAAGTAGCGGGGTCAGGACCGGGGAGCTGTTTTTT
>NA|17|TRBV6-1|TRBJ1-2|NA
CASSEALGPAQNYGYTF
TGTGCCAGCAGTGAAGCGCTTGGGCCAGCTCAAAACTATGGCTACACCTTC
>NA|17|TRBV11-1|TRBJ2-7|NA
CASSTTRGPVPPYEQYF
TGTGCCAGCAGCACTACCAGGGGTCCAGTGCCTCCCTACGAGCAGTACTTC
>NA|13|TRBV18|TRBJ1-2|NA
CASSPRSPGGYTF
TGTGCCAGCTCACCCAGAAGCCCGGGGGGCTACACCTTC
>NA|12|TRBV25-1|TRBJ2-7|TRBD2
CASQRDWYEQYF
TGTGCCAGCCAGCGGGACTGGTACGAGCAGTACTTC